The text below deals with one T cell receptor beta chain. Germline V CDR1 and CDR2: SGHNT, YENEEA. Trimming took 1 base from V and 2 from J, leaving 9 bases between them. There are 15 residues in the CDR3. The entry originates in a study of T cells after posttransplantation cyclophosphamide. Profiled with immunoSEQ multiplex PCR; TCRdb holds only in-frame clones, not every one. The data contain around 66,000 clones, about 93% of them seen just once; the ten biggest clones take up roughly 2.9%. The sequencing sample was made of PBMCs. This TCR came from a woman aged 25 to 39 in good health and a related stem cell transplant donor. This chain uses TRBV11-3 with TRBJ2-1; D may be TRBD2 (6 bases). CDR3 in amino acids: CASSLGGVTYNEQFF. The CDR3 coding sequence is TGTGCCAGCAGCTTAGGGGGGGTCACCTACAATGAGCAGTTCTTC.